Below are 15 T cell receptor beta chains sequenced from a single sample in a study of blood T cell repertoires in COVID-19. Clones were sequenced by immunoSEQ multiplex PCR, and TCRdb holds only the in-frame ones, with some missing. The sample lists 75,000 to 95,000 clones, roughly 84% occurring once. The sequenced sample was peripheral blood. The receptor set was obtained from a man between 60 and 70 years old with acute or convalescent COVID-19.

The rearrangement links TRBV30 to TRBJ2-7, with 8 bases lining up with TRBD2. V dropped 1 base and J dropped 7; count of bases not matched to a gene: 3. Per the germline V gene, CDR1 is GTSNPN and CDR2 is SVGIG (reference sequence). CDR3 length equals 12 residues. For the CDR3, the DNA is TGTGCCTGGAGTGCCGCGGGGGGTGAGCAGTACTTC. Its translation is CAWSAAGGEQYF. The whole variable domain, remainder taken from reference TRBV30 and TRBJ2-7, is SQTIHQWPATLVQPVGSPLSLECTVEGTSNPNLYWYRQAAGRGLQLLFYSVGIGQISSEVPQNLSASRPQDRQFILSSKKLLLSDSGFYLCAWSAAGGEQYFGPGTRLTVT.

The CDR3: CATSRDGHYTF. The CDR3 DNA reads as TGTGCCACCAGCAGAGATGGGCACTACACCTTC. The chain carries TRBV15 and TRBJ1-2; D is uncertain. CDR1 LNHNV and CDR2 YYDKDF come from the germline V gene (reference sequence). The CDR3 is 11 amino acids. Trimming took off 0 bases at V and 10 bases at J, with 6 bases between the two ends.

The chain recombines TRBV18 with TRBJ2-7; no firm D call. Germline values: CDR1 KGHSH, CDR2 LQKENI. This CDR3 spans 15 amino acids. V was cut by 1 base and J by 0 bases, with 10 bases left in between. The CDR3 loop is CASSPREQSSYEQYF. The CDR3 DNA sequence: TGTGCCAGCTCACCACGAGAACAGTCCTCCTACGAGCAGTACTTC.

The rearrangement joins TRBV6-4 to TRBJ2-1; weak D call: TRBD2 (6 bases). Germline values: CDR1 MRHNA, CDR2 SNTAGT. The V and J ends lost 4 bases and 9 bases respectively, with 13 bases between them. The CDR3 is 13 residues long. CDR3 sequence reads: CASSVSSGGEQFF. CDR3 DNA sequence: TGTGCCAGCAGTGTCTCATCCGGGGGTGAGCAGTTCTTC.

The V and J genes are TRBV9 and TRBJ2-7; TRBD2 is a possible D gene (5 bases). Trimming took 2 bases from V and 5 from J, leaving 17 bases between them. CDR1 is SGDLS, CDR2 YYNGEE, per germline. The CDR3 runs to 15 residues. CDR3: CASSVGLNGINEQYF. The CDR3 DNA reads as TGTGCCAGCAGCGTCGGACTCAACGGGATCAACGAGCAGTACTTC. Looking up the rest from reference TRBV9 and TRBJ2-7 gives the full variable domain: DSGVTQTPKHLITATGQRVTLRCSPRSGDLSVYWYQQSLDQGLQFLIQYYNGEERAKGNILERFSAQQFPDLHSELNLSSLELGDSALYFCASSVGLNGINEQYFGPGTRLTVT.

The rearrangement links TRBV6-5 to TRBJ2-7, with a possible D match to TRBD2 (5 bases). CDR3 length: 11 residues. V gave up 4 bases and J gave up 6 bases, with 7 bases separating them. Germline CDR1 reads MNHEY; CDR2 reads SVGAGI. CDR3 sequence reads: CASSSGTEQYF. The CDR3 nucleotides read TGTGCCAGCAGTTCGGGAACCGAGCAGTACTTC.

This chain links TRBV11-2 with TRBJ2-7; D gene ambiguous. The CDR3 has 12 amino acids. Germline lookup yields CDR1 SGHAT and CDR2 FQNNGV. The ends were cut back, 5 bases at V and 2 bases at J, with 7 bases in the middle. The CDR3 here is CASSLRAYEQYF. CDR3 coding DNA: TGTGCCAGCAGCCTAAGAGCCTACGAGCAGTACTTC.

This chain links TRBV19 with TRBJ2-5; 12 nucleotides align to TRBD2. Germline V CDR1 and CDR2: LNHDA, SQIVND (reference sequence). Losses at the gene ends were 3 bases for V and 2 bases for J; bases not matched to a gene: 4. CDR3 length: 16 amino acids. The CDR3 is CASSIGTSGQQETQYF. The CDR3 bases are TGTGCCAGTAGTATCGGGACTAGCGGGCAACAAGAGACCCAGTACTTC.

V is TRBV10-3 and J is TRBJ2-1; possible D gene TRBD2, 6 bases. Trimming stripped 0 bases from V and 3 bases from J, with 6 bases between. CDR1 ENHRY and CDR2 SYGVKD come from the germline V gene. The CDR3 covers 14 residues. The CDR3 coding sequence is TGTGCCATCAGTGAGTCGGGGGGCTACAATGAGCAGTTCTTC. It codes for CAISESGGYNEQFF.

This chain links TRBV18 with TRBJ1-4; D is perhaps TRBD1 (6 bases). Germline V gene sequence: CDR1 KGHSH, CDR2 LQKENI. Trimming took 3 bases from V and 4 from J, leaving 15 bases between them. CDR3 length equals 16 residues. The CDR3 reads CASSPILGASNEKLFF. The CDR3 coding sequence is TGTGCCAGCTCACCCATACTGGGGGCTAGTAATGAAAAACTGTTTTTT. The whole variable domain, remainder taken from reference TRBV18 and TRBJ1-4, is NAGVMQNPRHLVRRRGQEARLRCSPMKGHSHVYWYRQLPEEGLKFMVYLQKENIIDESGMPKERFSAEFPKEGPSILRIQQVVRGDSAAYFCASSPILGASNEKLFFGSGTQLSVL.

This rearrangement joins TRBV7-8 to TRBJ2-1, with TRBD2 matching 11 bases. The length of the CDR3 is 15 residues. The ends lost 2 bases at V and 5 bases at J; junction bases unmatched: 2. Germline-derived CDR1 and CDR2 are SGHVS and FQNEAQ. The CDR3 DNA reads TGTGCCAGCAGCTTATGGGGACTAGCGGACAATGAGCAGTTCTTC. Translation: CASSLWGLADNEQFF.

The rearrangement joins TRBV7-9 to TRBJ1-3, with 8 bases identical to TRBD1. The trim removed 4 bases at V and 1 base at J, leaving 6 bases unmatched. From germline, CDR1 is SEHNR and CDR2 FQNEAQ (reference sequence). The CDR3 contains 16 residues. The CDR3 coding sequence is TGTGCCAGCAGCTCCGGACAGGGAAAGTCTGGAAACACCATATATTTT. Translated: CASSSGQGKSGNTIYF.

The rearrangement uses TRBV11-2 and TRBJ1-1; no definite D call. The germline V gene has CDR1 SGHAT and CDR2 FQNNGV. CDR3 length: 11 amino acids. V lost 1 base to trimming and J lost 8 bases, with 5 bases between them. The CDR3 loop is CASSLVLEAFF. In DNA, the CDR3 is TGTGCCAGCAGCTTAGTATTAGAAGCTTTCTTT.

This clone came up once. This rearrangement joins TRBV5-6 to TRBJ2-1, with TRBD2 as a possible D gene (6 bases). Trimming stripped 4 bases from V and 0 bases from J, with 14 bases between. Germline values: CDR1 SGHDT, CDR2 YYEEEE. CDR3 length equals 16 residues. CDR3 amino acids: CASSGTGTGSYNEQFF. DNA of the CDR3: TGTGCCAGCAGCGGGACCGGGACTGGCTCCTACAATGAGCAGTTCTTC.

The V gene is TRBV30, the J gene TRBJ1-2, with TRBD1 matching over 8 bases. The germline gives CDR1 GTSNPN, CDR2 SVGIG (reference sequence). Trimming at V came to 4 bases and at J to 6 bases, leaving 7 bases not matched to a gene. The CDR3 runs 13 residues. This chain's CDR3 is CAWNRGTGDGYTF. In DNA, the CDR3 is TGTGCCTGGAACCGAGGGACAGGAGATGGCTACACCTTC. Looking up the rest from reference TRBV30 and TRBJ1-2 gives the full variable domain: SQTIHQWPATLVQPVGSPLSLECTVEGTSNPNLYWYRQAAGRGLQLLFYSVGIGQISSEVPQNLSASRPQDRQFILSSKKLLLSDSGFYLCAWNRGTGDGYTFGSGTRLTVV.